This is a list of T cell receptor beta chains from one sample in a study of T cell responses to AZD1222 COVID-19 vaccine. This table comes from immunoSEQ multiplex PCR, and its TCRdb copy is limited to in-frame clones, with some not included. This table holds 90,000 to 110,000 clones, nearly 90% found once. The sequenced sample was peripheral blood, obtained on day 0 of MenACWY control vaccination. These receptor sequences come from an adult in good health. Each CDR3 is given with its conserved first and last residue. Fields, in order: clone size, D gene, J gene, V gene, CDR3 DNA, CDR3 protein. The D gene is left open where the match is weak. Clone size, where shown, is once, few, many, or a class for clones that have expanded.

clone size: .
D gene: .
J gene: TRBJ2-7
V gene: TRBV7-2
CDR3 DNA: TGTGCCAGCAGCTTAGTGGGGGGACCCTCCTACGAGCAGTACTTC
CDR3 protein: CASSLVGGPSYEQYF

clone size: .
D gene: .
J gene: TRBJ2-7
V gene: TRBV2
CDR3 DNA: TGTGCCAGCAGAAGTCCGGGTCCCAGCTCCTACGAGCAGTACTTC
CDR3 protein: CASRSPGPSSYEQYF

clone size: .
D gene: TRBD1
J gene: TRBJ1-5
V gene: TRBV11-3
CDR3 DNA: TGTGCCAGCAGCCCCCGGGACAGCCACTATAGCAATCAGCCCCAGCATTTT
CDR3 protein: CASSPRDSHYSNQPQHF

clone size: once
D gene: TRBD2
J gene: TRBJ2-1
V gene: TRBV27
CDR3 DNA: TGTGCCAGCAGTTTCAATAGCGGGATTAGTTCGGAGCAGTTCTTC
CDR3 protein: CASSFNSGISSEQFF

clone size: .
D gene: .
J gene: TRBJ1-6
V gene: TRBV27
CDR3 DNA: TGTGCCAGCAGTCTAAAACCCCCCAGGGGCTATTGGGATTCACCCCTCCACTTT
CDR3 protein: CASSLKPPRGYWDSPLHF

clone size: .
D gene: .
J gene: TRBJ2-7
V gene: TRBV4-2
CDR3 DNA: TGTGCCAGCAGCTCTAGGGACTCCCCCTACGAGCAGTACTTC
CDR3 protein: CASSSRDSPYEQYF

clone size: .
D gene: .
J gene: TRBJ2-7
V gene: TRBV3-1/TRBV3-2
CDR3 DNA: TGTGCCAGCAGCCCCGATCCTAATGCCCCGAGCTCCTACGAGCAGTACTTC
CDR3 protein: CASSPDPNAPSSYEQYF

clone size: few
D gene: .
J gene: TRBJ1-1
V gene: TRBV28
CDR3 DNA: TGTGCCAGCTGTCTTAGGGCGAACACTGAAGCTTTCTTT
CDR3 protein: CASCLRANTEAFF

clone size: .
D gene: .
J gene: TRBJ2-5
V gene: TRBV29-1
CDR3 DNA: TGCAGCGTTTCACAAGAAGCGGGGACCCAGTACTTC
CDR3 protein: CSVSQEAGTQYF

clone size: .
D gene: .
J gene: TRBJ1-2
V gene: TRBV30
CDR3 DNA: TGTGCCTGGAGTGTAGACAGTATCTTCTATGGCTACACCTTC
CDR3 protein: CAWSVDSIFYGYTF

clone size: .
D gene: TRBD2
J gene: TRBJ2-3
V gene: TRBV5-4
CDR3 DNA: TGTGCCAGCAGCTTGGCCCTAACTAGCGGGAGCACAGATACGCAGTATTTT
CDR3 protein: CASSLALTSGSTDTQYF

clone size: .
D gene: .
J gene: TRBJ1-1
V gene: TRBV3-1/TRBV3-2
CDR3 DNA: TGTGCCAGCAGCCAAGTGAACAGTGGGTTGGGTGAAGCTTTCTTT
CDR3 protein: CASSQVNSGLGEAFF

clone size: .
D gene: .
J gene: TRBJ2-3
V gene: TRBV11-2
CDR3 DNA: TGTGCCAGCAGCTTAGATGGAGGGGGTGGAGATACGCAGTATTTT
CDR3 protein: CASSLDGGGGDTQYF

clone size: .
D gene: .
J gene: TRBJ2-3
V gene: TRBV7-2
CDR3 DNA: TGTGCCAGCAGCTTAGATTTGTCGGGGGTCTGGGGGGATACGCAGTATTTT
CDR3 protein: CASSLDLSGVWGDTQYF

clone size: .
D gene: TRBD2
J gene: TRBJ2-1
V gene: TRBV9
CDR3 DNA: TGTGCCAGCAGCGAGGGACTAGCGATCTCCTACAATGAGCAGTTCTTC
CDR3 protein: CASSEGLAISYNEQFF

clone size: .
D gene: .
J gene: TRBJ1-5
V gene: TRBV19
CDR3 DNA: TGTGCCAGTGGGGACACATGGGAGCCCCAGCATTTT
CDR3 protein: CASGDTWEPQHF

clone size: .
D gene: .
J gene: TRBJ2-1
V gene: TRBV23-1
CDR3 DNA: TGCGCCAGCAGTCAATCCTTAGCGGCCCCCTACAATGAGCAGTTCTTC
CDR3 protein: CASSQSLAAPYNEQFF

clone size: .
D gene: TRBD2
J gene: TRBJ2-7
V gene: TRBV27
CDR3 DNA: TGTGCCAGCAGTTTCTTGGCGGGAGGGCCGAAAGAGCAGTACTTC
CDR3 protein: CASSFLAGGPKEQYF

clone size: few
D gene: TRBD2
J gene: TRBJ2-7
V gene: TRBV4-2
CDR3 DNA: TGTGCCAGCAGCCAAGAGTCGGGGGGTACCTACGAGCAGTACTTC
CDR3 protein: CASSQESGGTYEQYF

clone size: .
D gene: .
J gene: TRBJ1-3
V gene: TRBV6-6
CDR3 DNA: TGTGCCAGCAGTTACTCGGGAACTGGAAACACCATATATTTT
CDR3 protein: CASSYSGTGNTIYF

clone size: .
D gene: .
J gene: TRBJ1-2
V gene: TRBV7-2
CDR3 DNA: TGTGCCAGCAGCTCGGGACGGAATAACTATGGCTACACCTTC
CDR3 protein: CASSSGRNNYGYTF

clone size: .
D gene: .
J gene: TRBJ1-2
V gene: TRBV19
CDR3 DNA: TGTGCCAGTAGTATAGATCTACCCGGGGATGGTGGCTACACCTTC
CDR3 protein: CASSIDLPGDGGYTF

clone size: .
D gene: TRBD1
J gene: TRBJ1-4
V gene: TRBV28
CDR3 DNA: TGTGCCAGCAGGACGACAGGGAGGCCAACTAATGAAAAACTGTTTTTT
CDR3 protein: CASRTTGRPTNEKLFF

clone size: .
D gene: TRBD1
J gene: TRBJ1-5
V gene: TRBV6-2/TRBV6-3
CDR3 DNA: TGTGCCAGCAGTCTTACGGACAGGGGAATCAATCAGCCCCAGCATTTT
CDR3 protein: CASSLTDRGINQPQHF

clone size: once
D gene: .
J gene: TRBJ2-7
V gene: TRBV2
CDR3 DNA: TGTGCCAGCAGTGGAGGTTGGTACGAGCAGTACTTC
CDR3 protein: CASSGGWYEQYF

clone size: .
D gene: .
J gene: TRBJ2-7
V gene: TRBV6-5
CDR3 DNA: TGTGCCAGCACCGATCGGGAGTTTTACTACGAGCAGTACTTC
CDR3 protein: CASTDREFYYEQYF

clone size: .
D gene: .
J gene: TRBJ2-7
V gene: TRBV23-1
CDR3 DNA: TGCGCCCCGAAGGAAGACGAGCAGTACTTC
CDR3 protein: CAPKEDEQYF

clone size: .
D gene: TRBD1
J gene: TRBJ1-1
V gene: TRBV28
CDR3 DNA: TGTGCCAGCAGCTCCGCAACAGGGGGGAGAGCTTTCTTT
CDR3 protein: CASSSATGGRAFF

clone size: .
D gene: TRBD1
J gene: TRBJ2-7
V gene: TRBV7-9
CDR3 DNA: TGTGCCAGCAGCTCCGGGACAGGGGCCTCCTACGAGCAGTACTTC
CDR3 protein: CASSSGTGASYEQYF

clone size: .
D gene: TRBD2
J gene: TRBJ2-1
V gene: TRBV11-1
CDR3 DNA: TGTGCCAGCAGCTTAACAGGACTAGCGCCCTACAATGAGCAGTTCTTC
CDR3 protein: CASSLTGLAPYNEQFF

clone size: .
D gene: TRBD1
J gene: TRBJ1-1
V gene: TRBV30
CDR3 DNA: TGTGCCTGGACACCCAGGGGGGGGACTGAAGCTTTCTTT
CDR3 protein: CAWTPRGGTEAFF

clone size: .
D gene: .
J gene: TRBJ2-3
V gene: TRBV19
CDR3 DNA: TGTGCCAGTAGTGTGACGCGGGGAGATACGCAGTATTTT
CDR3 protein: CASSVTRGDTQYF

clone size: .
D gene: TRBD1
J gene: TRBJ2-7
V gene: TRBV5-1
CDR3 DNA: TGCGCCAGCAGCTACGACAGGGCTAACTACGAGCAGTACTTC
CDR3 protein: CASSYDRANYEQYF

clone size: .
D gene: TRBD2
J gene: TRBJ2-7
V gene: TRBV23-1
CDR3 DNA: TGCGCCAGCAGCCCGCCCGGACTAGCGGGGGCCTACGAGCAGTACTTC
CDR3 protein: CASSPPGLAGAYEQYF

clone size: .
D gene: TRBD1
J gene: TRBJ1-1
V gene: TRBV6-5
CDR3 DNA: TGTGCCAGCAGACCTCTGATGACAGGGGGGACTGAAGCTTTCTTT
CDR3 protein: CASRPLMTGGTEAFF

clone size: .
D gene: .
J gene: TRBJ1-5
V gene: TRBV5-8
CDR3 DNA: TGTGCCAGCAGCTTGAGGGTGCAAGGTCAGCCCCAGCATTTT
CDR3 protein: CASSLRVQGQPQHF

clone size: .
D gene: .
J gene: TRBJ2-3
V gene: TRBV5-4
CDR3 DNA: TGTGCCAGCAGCTCCAGCACAGATACGCAGTATTTT
CDR3 protein: CASSSSTDTQYF

clone size: few
D gene: TRBD2
J gene: TRBJ2-1
V gene: TRBV29-1
CDR3 DNA: TGCAGCGTTGAAAGGCGGGAGGGCTCGTTCTTC
CDR3 protein: CSVERREGSFF

clone size: .
D gene: .
J gene: TRBJ2-3
V gene: TRBV28
CDR3 DNA: TGTGCCAGCAAGACCGGAAGCACAGATACGCAGTATTTT
CDR3 protein: CASKTGSTDTQYF